Detailed here is one TCR beta chain. The data belong to a study of blood T cells in healthy people across ages. Across the whole study: Capture via template switching afforded approximately one barcoded beta molecule per two T cells.

Germline V lookup: CDR1 SGHTA, CDR2 FQGNSA. This CDR3 contains 17 residues. V lost 1 base and J lost 2; bases outside the gene matches: 6. Per sample, a minimum of 6 million PBMCs were isolated. Primed by a sample-barcoded 5' primer and a J-beta primer mix, a second PCR proceeded for 7 to 11 cycles. Every single cDNA molecule received a tag from a template-switch adaptor with 12 random nucleotides. TCRdb recomputed calls from the 5' RACE reads with MiXCR, one row per CDR3 protein. The sample yields more than 800,000 distinct CDR3 sequences, less than 50% seen once. Sequenced input: blood. The source of this sequence is a woman in her sixties or seventies in good health. The V call is TRBV7-2, the J call TRBJ2-1, with TRBD2 matching 9 bases. CDR3 sequence: CASSLGQAGGPYNEQFF. The CDR3 DNA reads as TGTGCCAGCAGCTTAGGGCAGGCGGGAGGGCCCTACAATGAGCAGTTCTTC.